What follows are 25 T cell receptor beta chains derived from one specimen sequenced in a study of cytotoxic CD8 clonotypes in ibrutinib-treated CLL. The assay was immunoSEQ multiplex PCR, and TCRdb's table has in-frame clones only and misses some. This sample has some 98,000 clones; around four fifths occur once, and the top ten carry about 30%. Sequencing was performed on PBMCs, taken after 12 months of ibrutinib treatment. These receptors were obtained from a human donor with chronic lymphocytic leukemia.

This chain connects TRBV15 to TRBJ2-1, with 11 bases aligning to TRBD2. CDR3 length equals 15 residues. The germline V gene encodes CDR1 LNHNV and CDR2 YYDKDF (reference sequence). The V segment lost 1 base and the J segment 9 bases; nucleotides outside the gene matches: 5. The CDR3 coding sequence is TGTGCCACCAGCAGAGGCCTAGCGGGGGGAGGTGAGCAGTTCTTC. It yields the protein CATSRGLAGGGEQFF.

This clone was observed once. The rearrangement joins TRBV9 to TRBJ2-5; D gene unclear. The CDR3 runs to 12 residues. The V end lost 4 bases, the J end lost 5 bases, and 9 bases lay between the germline ends. CDR1 is SGDLS, CDR2 YYNGEE, per germline. In nucleotides, the CDR3 is TGTGCCAGCAGCCCCCCCGTGGAGACCCAGTACTTC. This codes for CASSPPVETQYF.

V gene TRBV11-3 combines with J gene TRBJ2-1; no firm D call. Trimming shortened V by 5 bases and J by 5 bases, and 13 bases separated the two germline ends. This CDR3 is 14 amino acids long. In germline, CDR1 is SGHNT, CDR2 YENEEA. The CDR3: CASSRLTEDNEQFF. CDR3 sequence (DNA): TGTGCCAGCAGCCGATTAACAGAGGACAATGAGCAGTTCTTC.

This clone was observed a few times. This chain links TRBV2 with TRBJ2-3, with TRBD2 as a possible D gene (5 bases). Germline V gene data show CDR1 as SNHLY and CDR2 as FYNNEI. V shed 2 bases and J shed 9 bases, with 9 bases lying between them. CDR3 size: 12 residues. CDR3 in amino acids: CASSETRGTQYF. The CDR3 DNA sequence: TGTGCCAGCAGTGAAACACGCGGGACGCAGTATTTT.

This chain uses TRBV19 with TRBJ1-1, with 10 bases identical to TRBD1. CDR1 is LNHDA, CDR2 SQIVND, per germline (reference sequence). Trimming removed 5 bases from V and 11 bases from J; junction bases left unmatched: 8. The CDR3 sequence is 13 residues long. The CDR3 coding sequence is TGTGCCAGTAGTCCCTCCGGGACAGGGGACGCTTTCTTT. Translated, it gives CASSPSGTGDAFF. The variable domain in full, with the rest retrieved from reference TRBV19 and TRBJ1-1, is DGGITQSPKYLFRKEGQNVTLSCEQNLNHDAMYWYRQDPGQGLRLIYYSQIVNDFQKGDIAEGYSVSREKKESFPLTVTSAQKNPTAFYLCASSPSGTGDAFFGQGTRLTVV.

This chain links TRBV6-5 with TRBJ1-1; D ambiguous. The ends were cut back, 4 bases at V and 4 bases at J, with 19 bases in the middle. The CDR3 is 16 amino acids. CDR1 and CDR2 from the germline V gene are MNHEY and SVGAGI. CDR3 region: CASSSRGPFRGTEAFF. The CDR3 coding sequence is TGTGCCAGCAGTTCCCGAGGGCCTTTCCGGGGCACTGAAGCTTTCTTT.

V is TRBV7-3 and J is TRBJ2-3; 9 bases match TRBD2. V was clipped by 5 bases and J by 6 bases; unmatched bases: 9. Germline V gene data show CDR1 as SGHTA and CDR2 as FQGTGA. The CDR3 spans 15 residues. This CDR3 reads CASSPRTSDLDTQYF. The CDR3 nucleotides are TGTGCCAGCAGCCCGCGGACTAGCGACCTGGATACGCAGTATTTT. Complete variable domain (other parts from reference TRBV7-3 and TRBJ2-3): GAGVSQTPSNKVTEKGKYVELRCDPISGHTALYWYRQSLGQGPEFLIYFQGTGAADDSGLPNDRFFAVRPEGSVSTLKIQRTERGDSAVYLCASSPRTSDLDTQYFGPGTRLTVL.

This sequence joins TRBV30 and TRBJ2-2; D not resolved. V was clipped by 0 bases and J by 7 bases, with 6 bases between them. CDR3 length: 12 residues. In germline, CDR1 is GTSNPN, CDR2 SVGIG (reference sequence). The CDR3 sequence: CAWSVRGGELFF. DNA of the CDR3: TGTGCCTGGAGTGTAAGAGGCGGGGAGCTGTTTTTT.

In its sample, this clone was seen once. This chain joins TRBV5-1 and TRBJ2-3; possibly TRBD2 for D (6 bases). Germline CDR1 and CDR2: SGHRS and YFSETQ. With 4 bases removed from V and 2 bases from J, the gap between germline ends came to 14 bases. The CDR3 totals 15 residues. The CDR3: CASSGGVAATDTQYF. Written as DNA, the CDR3 is TGCGCCAGCAGCGGAGGGGTGGCGGCCACAGATACGCAGTATTTT.

V and J are TRBV5-1 and TRBJ2-2; 9 bases are shared with TRBD1. Germline V gene data show CDR1 as SGHRS and CDR2 as YFSETQ. V shed 4 bases, J shed 3 bases, and the junction held 4 bases outside the gene matches. The CDR3 is made up of 15 amino acids. CDR3 loop: CASSRGQGYTGELFF. For the CDR3, the DNA is TGCGCCAGCAGCAGGGGACAGGGATACACCGGGGAGCTGTTTTTT.

The chain recombines TRBV7-3 with TRBJ2-5; TRBD1 agrees at 8 bases. V lost 5 bases, J lost 4 bases, and 9 bases stayed unmatched. The germline gives CDR1 SGHTA, CDR2 FQGTGA. The CDR3 contains 15 residues. DNA of the CDR3: TGTGCCAGCAGCGTTCGACAGGGGAGTAGAGAGACCCAGTACTTC. Amino acid sequence: CASSVRQGSRETQYF.

This clone appeared once. V and J are TRBV4-1 and TRBJ1-2; no reliable D call. CDR1 and CDR2 (germline): MGHRA, YSYEKL. V lost 6 bases and J 8 bases, leaving 22 bases between the germline ends. The CDR3 is made up of 15 amino acids. Here the CDR3 reads CASRGEGSMFGGYTF. The DNA of the CDR3 is TGCGCCAGCAGAGGCGAGGGCTCCATGTTCGGAGGCTACACCTTC.

The chain recombines TRBV7-3 with TRBJ1-2; TRBD1 matches 9 bases. The CDR3 is 13 amino acids. The J segment lost 6 bases and the V segment lost 5 bases, leaving 4 bases of the junction unmatched. Germline V CDR1 and CDR2: SGHTA, FQGTGA. The CDR3: CASSLQGADGYTF. CDR3 in DNA: TGTGCCAGCAGCCTACAGGGGGCGGATGGCTACACCTTC.

The chain joins TRBV28 to TRBJ2-4, with TRBD2 matching 7 bases. The CDR3 runs to 15 residues. Looked up from germline, CDR1 is MDHEN and CDR2 is SYDVKM. J gave up 6 bases and V 6 bases, and 11 bases lay outside the gene matches. The CDR3 spells CASSRGELVTNIQYF. Written as DNA, the CDR3 is TGTGCCAGCAGCCGGGGGGAGCTAGTCACAAACATTCAGTACTTC.

The chain couples TRBV7-2 to TRBJ1-6; 8 nucleotides agree with TRBD1. The CDR3 has 15 residues. Germline values: CDR1 SGHTA, CDR2 FQGNSA. V lost 3 bases, J lost 6 bases, and 4 bases stayed unmatched. CDR3 bases: TGTGCCAGCAGCTTCGCGGACAGGGCTAATTCACCCCTCCACTTT. It translates to CASSFADRANSPLHF. Looking up the rest from reference TRBV7-2 and TRBJ1-6 gives the full variable domain: GAGVSQSPSNKVTEKGKDVELRCDPISGHTALYWYRQSLGQGLEFLIYFQGNSAPDKSGLPSDRFSAERTGGSVSTLTIQRTQQEDSAVYLCASSFADRANSPLHFGNGTRLTVT.

The chain joins TRBV4-1 to TRBJ2-1, with unresolved D. Per the germline V gene, CDR1 is MGHRA and CDR2 is YSYEKL. V lost 0 bases to trimming and J lost 6 bases, with 18 bases between them. This CDR3 is built from 17 residues. CDR3 nucleotides: TGCGCCAGCAGCCAAGAGGGTAGGAAGGGTAGGATCAATGAGCAGTTCTTC. It translates to CASSQEGRKGRINEQFF.

The CDR3 loop is CASSNFWDRVDGYTF. The CDR3 bases are TGTGCCAGCAGCAATTTTTGGGACAGGGTGGATGGCTACACCTTC. The rearrangement links TRBV21-1 to TRBJ1-2; the DNA was not compared with TRBD1, the D call given in the table. TRBV21-1 is deemed a pseudogene. This CDR3 has 15 residues.

The chain carries TRBV2 and TRBJ1-5; a weak D match, TRBD1 (5 bases). V was trimmed by 6 bases and J by 0 bases, leaving 12 bases between them. The CDR3 loop spans 15 amino acids. Germline CDR1 is SNHLY and CDR2 is FYNNEI. CDR3 loop: CASRAGGYSNQPQHF. In DNA form, the CDR3 reads TGTGCCAGCAGGGCGGGGGGATATAGCAATCAGCCCCAGCATTTT.

This clone was detected only a few times. The rearrangement joins TRBV2 to TRBJ2-7; the D gene is possibly TRBD2 (5 bases). The CDR3 is 13 residues long. Germline lookup yields CDR1 SNHLY and CDR2 FYNNEI. V was cut by 1 base and J by 3 bases, with 7 bases left in between. In nucleotides, the CDR3 is TGTGCCAGCAGTGAAGGGGAGTTCTACGAGCAGTACTTC. The encoded protein is CASSEGEFYEQYF.

The CDR3, as DNA: TGCGCCAGCAGCTCGGGACAGTACACAGATACGCAGTATTTT. This gives the protein CASSSGQYTDTQYF. V is TRBV5-1 and J is TRBJ2-3; 7 bases map to TRBD1. CDR1 is SGHRS, CDR2 YFSETQ, per germline. The CDR3 spans 14 residues. V trimming: 3 bases; J trimming: 2 bases; junction bases outside the gene matches: 3.

This CDR3 reads CASSQVQGVSPLHF. The CDR3 DNA reads as TGTGCCAGCAGTCAAGTACAGGGGGTCTCACCCCTCCACTTT. The chain joins TRBV6-5 to TRBJ1-6; TRBD1 matches at 8 bases. Per germline, CDR1 MNHEY and CDR2 SVGAGI. The CDR3 is made up of 14 amino acids. With 5 bases clipped from V and 10 bases from J, the junction kept 7 bases outside the gene matches.

The chain joins TRBV30 to TRBJ1-1, with D hard to call. This CDR3 has 11 residues. Trimming left V 1 base short and J 11 bases short, with 11 bases between. Per germline, CDR1 GTSNPN and CDR2 SVGIG (reference sequence). The DNA for the CDR3 is TGTGCCTGGAGTGACGGACCCCGGGCTTTCTTT. Translation: CAWSDGPRAFF.

The chain couples TRBV4-2 to TRBJ2-3; 7 nucleotides line up with TRBD1. V dropped 3 bases and J dropped 5; count of bases not matched to a gene: 17. Germline-derived CDR1 and CDR2 are LGHNA and YNFKEQ. The CDR3 has 18 amino acids. For the CDR3, the DNA is TGTGCCAGCAGCCAGAGGGGGAACGACAGGGCTTGGGGAGATACGCAGTATTTT. Protein product: CASSQRGNDRAWGDTQYF.

The gene calls are TRBV7-9 and TRBJ2-2, with no clear D. From germline, CDR1 is SEHNR and CDR2 FQNEAQ (reference sequence). This CDR3 has 13 amino acids. V shed 5 bases and J shed 6 bases, with 10 bases lying between them. The CDR3 loop reads CASSQTASGELFF. As DNA, the CDR3 is TGTGCCAGCAGCCAGACTGCGTCCGGGGAGCTGTTTTTT. The whole variable domain, filled in from reference TRBV7-9 and TRBJ2-2, reads DTGVSQNPRHKITKRGQNVTFRCDPISEHNRLYWYRQTLGQGPEFLTYFQNEAQLEKSRLLSDRFSAERPKGSFSTLEIQRTEQGDSAMYLCASSQTASGELFFGEGSRLTVL.

The V gene is TRBV19, the J gene TRBJ1-2; 10 bases align to TRBD1. The J segment lost 5 bases and the V segment lost 9 bases, leaving 6 bases of the junction unmatched. This CDR3 has 13 amino acids. CDR1 and CDR2 from the germline V gene are LNHDA and SQIVND (reference sequence). The chain's CDR3 is CASRRDRGYGYTF. In DNA, the CDR3 is TGTGCCAGCCGCCGGGACAGGGGATATGGCTACACCTTC.